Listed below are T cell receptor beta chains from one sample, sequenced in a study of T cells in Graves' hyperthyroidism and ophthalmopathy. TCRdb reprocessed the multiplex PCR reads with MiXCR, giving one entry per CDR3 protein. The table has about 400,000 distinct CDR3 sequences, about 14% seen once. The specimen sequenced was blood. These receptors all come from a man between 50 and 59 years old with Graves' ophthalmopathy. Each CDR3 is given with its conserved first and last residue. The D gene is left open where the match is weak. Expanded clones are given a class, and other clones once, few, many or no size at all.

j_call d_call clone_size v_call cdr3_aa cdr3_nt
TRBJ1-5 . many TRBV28 CASSFLGGQPQHF TGTGCCAGCAGTTTTCTTGGGGGACAGCCCCAGCATTTT
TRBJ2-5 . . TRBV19 CASRQAGETQYF TGTGCCAGTAGACAAGCGGGAGAGACCCAGTACTTC
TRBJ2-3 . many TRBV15 CATSRATSTDTQYF TGTGCCACCAGCAGAGCCACTAGCACAGATACGCAGTATTTT
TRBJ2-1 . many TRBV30 CAWSVKEGDEQFF TGTGCCTGGAGTGTAAAGGAAGGGGATGAGCAGTTCTTC
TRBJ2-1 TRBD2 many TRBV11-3 CASSTEREGLYNEQFF TGTGCCAGCAGCACGGAGCGGGAGGGCCTCTACAATGAGCAGTTCTTC
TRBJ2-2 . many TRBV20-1 CSALRVGLNTGELFF TGCAGTGCCTTACGGGTCGGGCTGAACACCGGGGAGCTGTTTTTT
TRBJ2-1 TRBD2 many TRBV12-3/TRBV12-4 CASTLAGGLGEQFF TGTGCCAGCACCCTAGCGGGAGGGTTGGGTGAGCAGTTCTTC
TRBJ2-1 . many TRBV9 CASNAVGAPSYNEQFF TGTGCCAGCAACGCAGTGGGAGCCCCCTCCTACAATGAGCAGTTCTTC
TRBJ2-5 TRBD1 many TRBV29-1 CSIDRGRETQYF TGCAGCATTGACAGGGGCAGAGAGACCCAGTACTTC
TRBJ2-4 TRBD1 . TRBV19 CASSQDRGLWYIQYF TGTGCCAGTAGCCAAGACAGGGGGCTTTGGTACATTCAGTACTTC
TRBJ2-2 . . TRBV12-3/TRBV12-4 CASSFVAVNTGELFF TGTGCCAGCAGTTTTGTAGCGGTGAACACCGGGGAGCTGTTTTTT
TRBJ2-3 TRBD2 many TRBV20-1 CSARPSGSSDTQYF TGCAGTGCTAGACCTAGCGGGAGTTCAGATACGCAGTATTTT
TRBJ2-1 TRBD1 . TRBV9 CASSVRGQGAGNEQFF TGTGCCAGCAGCGTCCGGGGACAGGGGGCGGGGAATGAGCAGTTCTTC
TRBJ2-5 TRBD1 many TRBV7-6 CASSRTGTGGHGLYF TGTGCCAGCAGCCGAACCGGGACAGGGGGACACGGCCTGTACTTC
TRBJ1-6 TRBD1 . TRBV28 CASSLRGGRDSPLHF TGTGCCAGCAGTTTAAGAGGGGGCAGGGATTCACCCCTCCACTTT
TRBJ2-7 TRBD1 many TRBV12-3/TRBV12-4 CASSAQGASVYYEQYF TGTGCCAGCAGTGCCCAGGGGGCGTCGGTATACTACGAGCAGTACTTC
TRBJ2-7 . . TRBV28 CASSTPSSYYEQYF TGTGCCAGCAGTACTCCTAGCAGCTACTACGAGCAGTACTTC
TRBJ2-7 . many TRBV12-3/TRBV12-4 CASSLKGRLTSYEQYF TGTGCCAGCAGTTTAAAGGGGCGACTGACCTCCTACGAGCAGTACTTC
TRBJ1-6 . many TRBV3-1 CASSQATGSSPLHF TGTGCCAGCAGCCAAGCAACAGGGAGTTCACCCCTCCACTTT
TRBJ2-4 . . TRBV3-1 CASSEGGWAEGAKNIQYF TGTGCCAGCAGTGAAGGCGGTTGGGCCGAGGGAGCCAAAAACATTCAGTACTTC
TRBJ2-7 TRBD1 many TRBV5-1 CASSVTGELGEQYF TGCGCCAGCAGCGTGACAGGGGAATTGGGCGAGCAGTACTTC
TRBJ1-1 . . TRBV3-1 CASSQTVLNTEAFF TGTGCCAGCAGCCAGACAGTGTTGAACACTGAAGCTTTCTTT
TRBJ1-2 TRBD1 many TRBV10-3 CAISQGAGDYGYTF TGTGCCATCAGTCAGGGGGCTGGAGACTATGGCTACACCTTC
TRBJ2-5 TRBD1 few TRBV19 CASSRDSTQETQYF TGTGCCAGTAGTAGGGACAGCACCCAAGAGACCCAGTACTTC
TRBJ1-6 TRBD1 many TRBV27 CASSLTGTSPLHF TGTGCCAGCAGTTTGACAGGGACTTCACCCCTCCACTTT
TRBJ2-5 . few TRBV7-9 CASSGAPGTTGETQYF TGTGCCAGCAGCGGAGCTCCCGGGACAACAGGGGAGACCCAGTACTTC
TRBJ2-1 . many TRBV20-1 CSASIGKGEFF TGCAGTGCTAGTATCGGGAAAGGGGAGTTCTTC
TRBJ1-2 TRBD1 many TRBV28 CASSLTGNGYTF TGTGCCAGCAGCTTGACAGGGAATGGCTACACCTTC
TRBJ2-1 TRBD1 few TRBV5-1 CASSWHLRGPSYNEQFF TGCGCCAGCAGCTGGCACCTCAGGGGGCCATCCTACAATGAGCAGTTCTTC
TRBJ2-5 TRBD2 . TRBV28 CASSPLAGRETQYF TGTGCCAGCAGCCCACTAGCGGGGAGAGAGACCCAGTACTTC
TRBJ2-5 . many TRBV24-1 CATSDTRGRAETQYF TGTGCCACCAGTGATACCCGGGGAAGAGCGGAGACCCAGTACTTC
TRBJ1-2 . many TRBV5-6 CASSLSYGYTF TGTGCCAGCAGCTTGTCTTATGGCTACACCTTC
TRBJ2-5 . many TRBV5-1 CASSLGSAGRETQYF TGCGCCAGCAGCTTGGGCTCGGCGGGACGAGAGACCCAGTACTTC
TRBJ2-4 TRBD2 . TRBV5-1 CASSLVGGNAKNIQYF TGCGCCAGCAGCTTGGTCGGGGGGAATGCCAAAAACATTCAGTACTTC
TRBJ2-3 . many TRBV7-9 CASSLEQRRSRTDTQYF TGTGCCAGCAGCTTAGAACAGAGGAGAAGTCGGACAGATACGCAGTATTTT
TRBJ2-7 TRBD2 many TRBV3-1 CASSPGTSGRIYEQYF TGTGCCAGCAGCCCAGGGACTAGCGGGAGGATTTACGAGCAGTACTTC
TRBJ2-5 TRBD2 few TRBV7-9 CASSGGTSGRAETQYF TGTGCCAGCAGCGGAGGGACTAGCGGGAGGGCCGAGACCCAGTACTTC
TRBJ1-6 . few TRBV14 CASSQGGLGSPLHF TGTGCCAGCAGCCAAGGCGGCTTAGGCTCACCCCTCCACTTT
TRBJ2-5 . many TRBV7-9 CASSLGTHQETQYF TGTGCCAGCAGCTTAGGGACACACCAAGAGACCCAGTACTTC
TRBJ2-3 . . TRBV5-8 CASTYPLAVTDTQYF TGTGCCAGCACTTACCCACTAGCAGTCACAGATACGCAGTATTTT
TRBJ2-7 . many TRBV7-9 CASSLETRYEQYF TGTGCCAGCAGCTTAGAGACCCGTTACGAGCAGTACTTC
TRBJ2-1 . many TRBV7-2 CASSLGVVSRNEQFF TGTGCCAGCAGCTTAGGCGTGGTCAGCCGCAATGAGCAGTTCTTC